This TCR beta chain was identified during a study of regulatory T cells in long-lasting Graves disease. Sequencing libraries for TCR beta were prepared with iRepertoire HTBI primers and Arm-PCR of CDR3 regions. TCRdb passed the multiplex PCR reads through MiXCR, listing each CDR3 protein once. This sample has hundreds of thousands of distinct CDR3 sequences, with roughly a sixth found just once. The time point denotes: newly diagnosed GD, antithyroid drugs for less than 3 months. PBMCs provided the RNA from which the TCR library was made. This CDR3 has 16 residues. V lost 3 bases and J lost 6; bases outside the gene matches: 11. Germline assignment: CDR1 MDHEN and CDR2 SYDVKM. This clonotype was detected many times.

This clonotype was obtained from a female donor with Graves disease. Sequencing used peripheral blood mononuclear cells (PBMCs), obtained at new diagnosis, from a patient treated with antithyroid drugs. This rearrangement joins TRBV28 to TRBJ1-5, with TRBD1 identical over 7 bases. CDR3 in DNA: TGTGCCAGCAGTTTCCCTGACAGGGACCCCCGTCAGCCCCAGCATTTT. Protein: CASSFPDRDPRQPQHF.